This T cell receptor beta chain was retrieved from a study of cytomegalovirus exposure and HLA in healthy donors. Study-wide points: The study carried out a later analysis of TCR beta sequences. It associated around 17,000 of them with specific HLA alleles at a false discovery rate of 0.05. Reportedly, diagnosis of cytomegalovirus status by the classifier showed high specificity and sensitivity. In a later analysis, productive TCRs from donors in an Asian-associated ancestry cluster reportedly carried fewer N-insertions than the cohort mean.

This clone was counted only a few times. Antigen unknown. The PCR employed 60 Vbeta primers together with 13 Jbeta primers. Assay used: immunoSEQ multiplex PCR; TCRdb lists only in-frame clones, some missing. Of approximately 120,000 clones listed, over 60% were seen once; the top ten hold more than 4.5%. Between the trimmed V and J ends, which lost 3 bases and 3 bases, there was a span of 6 bases. Germline CDR1 and CDR2: DFQATT and SNEGSKA (reference sequence). The CDR3 sequence is 11 residues long. The chain has TRBV20-1 and TRBJ2-7; D is ambiguous. The receptor was derived from a man between 60 and 75 years old in good health and CMV-seropositive. Source material: PBMCs. CDR3 DNA: TGCAGTGCTAGTTCCCTCTACGAGCAGTACTTC. Protein product: CSASSLYEQYF.